These T cell receptor beta chains were read from a single sample in a study of T cell responses to AZD1222 COVID-19 vaccine. Libraries were prepared by immunoSEQ multiplex PCR; TCRdb keeps only in-frame clonotypes and omits some of them. Of 18,000 or so clones in the sample, approximately 89% are singletons; the top ten hold roughly 8.7%. This material consisted of peripheral blood, taken 28 days after the second AZD1222 dose. Receptors were obtained from an adult who received the AZD1222 COVID-19 vaccine. The CDR3 runs from the conserved cysteine through the conserved F or W. Each record gives: V gene, CDR3 length, CDR3 protein.

TRBV7-2 14 CASTWDRSNYGYTF
TRBV4-2 15 CASSQDGAGKQPQHF
TRBV7-2 15 CASSLGTPRTDTQYF
TRBV4-2 14 CASSQDSQAGRAFF
TRBV30 16 CAWSPGTSGPLDTQYF
TRBV5-1 16 CASSLAGGGRNSPLHF
TRBV11-2 15 CASSLGSTSYNEQFF
TRBV2 14 CATETSGTTGELFF
TRBV10-1 12 CASSEGGYEQYF
TRBV5-1 14 CASIFLGGIGGYTF
TRBV7-8 15 CASSPSGSLYNEQFF
TRBV5-1 15 CASSLDRAYNSPLHF
TRBV11-2 15 CASSPFPDSNQPQHF
TRBV2 14 CASREVPDRATTFF
TRBV7-2 15 CASSLDLGVSYEQYF
TRBV6-5 15 CASSKGQGTWDEQFF
TRBV30 12 CAWSQGWTEAFF
TRBV5-4 15 CASSLVGIAPDTQYF
TRBV29-1 12 CSVVGVGAEAFF
TRBV20-1 15 CSASSSVGTNNEQFF
TRBV27 17 CASSPGQRAWSNQPQHF
TRBV10-3 11 CAILTGDGYTF
TRBV10-2 14 CASRPPDRANEAFF
TRBV7-2 13 CASSLVLGDTQYF
TRBV19 16 CASSILRGRFGQPQHF
TRBV28 13 CASSLPGTREAFF
TRBV10-3 13 CAINNSGGVGYTF
TRBV2 10 CASGRDEQFF
TRBV5-1 14 CASSTLDRGYEQYF
TRBV20-1 11 CSARTSYEQYF
TRBV29-1 18 CSVKTTFTGLASTDTQYF
TRBV29-1 14 CSVTVAGVIYEQYF
TRBV5-1 14 CASSLDPGTGGVSF
TRBV5-1 16 CASSSTGTVNTGELFF
TRBV18 12 CASSPDQGARSF
TRBV4-1 15 CASSQVGLSLEAQYF
TRBV5-1 15 CASSLTGGMATEAFF
TRBV5-1 14 CASSLFGVYNEQFF
TRBV5-4 13 CASSPQGAGGYTF
TRBV19 12 CASSISGGELFF
TRBV6-5 16 CASSSEGGTRNSPLHF
TRBV7-9 14 CASSLRQGHYGYTF